This T cell receptor (beta chain) came from a study of blood T cell repertoires in COVID-19. In the study overall: From the United States, Italy and Spain came samples of acute and convalescent COVID-19. From T cells, B-cell-depleted T cells, or PBMCs came the material, which was cDNA or gDNA.

CDR3 length: 12 residues. V was cut by 3 bases and J by 8 bases, with 10 bases left in between. Original handling: Reference gene primer amplification in the assay estimated nucleated cell counts. Sequencing was performed with immunoSEQ multiplex PCR; in TCRdb, only in-frame clones are kept and a portion is missing. The DNA was the basis for D and trimming; V, J and clone size are from that table. The data hold 110,000 to 150,000 clones, with about 79% observed a single time. The TCR sequence derives from a woman of 80 years or more with acute or convalescent COVID-19. Sequencing was done on a sample of peripheral blood. This rearrangement joins TRBV12-3 or TRBV12-4 to TRBJ1-2; D remains unclear. CDR3 residues: CASSLVTYGYTF. For the CDR3, the DNA is TGTGCCAGCAGTTTGGTGACATACGGCTACACCTTC.